One sample yielded the 22 T cell receptor beta chains listed below, sequenced in a study of post-analysis software for immune sequencing data (dated by TCRdb to about 2015). Paper-wide results and their limitations: A handful of TRBV segments, including TRBV5-6, TRBV5-1 and TRBV20-1, were significantly more frequent in patients than controls.

These receptors' antigens are unknown. To prepare the library, PCR was applied. The data were produced on an Illumina HiSeq 2500. To reduce PCR and sequencing biases, unique molecular identifiers were incorporated into the TCR beta cDNA libraries. TCRdb trimmed the raw reads at Q25, called clones with MiXCR and kept productive beta chains. One record per CDR3 amino acid sequence lists the most common genes and DNA. In this sample the table shows more than 450,000 distinct CDR3 sequences, roughly 45% of which occur a single time. 1.5% to 2% of the sample is taken by the ten largest. The sequenced sample was blood. The source is a girl aged 5-17 years with multiple sclerosis.

The table lists this clonotype with many counts. This chain joins TRBV5-1 and TRBJ2-7; D ambiguous. Trimming cost V 0 bases and J 1 base, with 8 bases left between them. CDR1 is SGHRS, CDR2 YFSETQ, per germline. This CDR3 has 14 amino acids. CDR3 amino acids: CASSLATRSYEQYF. CDR3 coding DNA: TGCGCCAGCAGCTTGGCCACCAGATCCTACGAGCAGTACTTC.

Only a few counts were recorded for this clonotype. The chain combines TRBV29-1 with TRBJ2-4; 13 nucleotides line up with TRBD2. The J call may be mistaken, given a closer DNA end match to TRBJ2-7. The germline V gene encodes CDR1 SQVTM and CDR2 ANQGSEA. The CDR3 has 15 residues. The DNA for the CDR3 is TGCAGCGTTCTGATGCGACTAGCGGGAGGTTACGAGCAGTACTTC. Encoded protein: CSVLMRLAGGYEQYF.

J is TRBJ2-3 and V is TRBV7-9; TRBD2 matches at 10 bases. Losses at the gene ends were 4 bases for V and 2 bases for J; bases not matched to a gene: 6. Per the germline V gene, CDR1 is SEHNR and CDR2 is FQNEAQ (reference sequence). The CDR3 covers 16 residues. The CDR3 bases are TGTGCCAGCAGCTCGAGCGGGGGGGGCGCCACAGATACGCAGTATTTT. Translating it yields CASSSSGGGATDTQYF.

In DNA, the CDR3 is TGTGCCAGCAGCCACCCCGACAGTTACTATGGCTACACCTTC. It encodes CASSHPDSYYGYTF. The V and J genes are TRBV3-1 and TRBJ1-2, with D tentatively TRBD1 (5 bases). This CDR3 region has 14 residues. V lost 3 bases to trimming and J lost 3 bases, with 11 bases between them. Germline CDR1 and CDR2: LGHDT and YNNKEL (reference sequence).

This clonotype was seen a handful of times. The chain has TRBV10-3 and TRBJ2-1; 12 bases are a match to TRBD2. Unmatched junction bases numbered 4, after V lost 5 bases and J lost 5 bases. From germline, CDR1 is ENHRY and CDR2 SYGVKD. The CDR3 sequence is 15 residues long. The CDR3 DNA reads as TGTGCCATCAGTTCTAGCGGGGGGGCTGACAATGAGCAGTTCTTC. It codes for CAISSSGGADNEQFF.

The chain joins TRBV5-1 to TRBJ2-5, with D possibly TRBD1 on 5 matching bases. Germline lookup yields CDR1 SGHRS and CDR2 YFSETQ. Trimming took 5 bases from V and 2 from J, leaving 16 bases between them. The CDR3 covers 15 residues. The CDR3: CASRGEAGPQETQYF. The CDR3 DNA is TGCGCCAGCAGGGGCGAGGCAGGGCCTCAAGAGACCCAGTACTTC.

The J gene is TRBJ2-1, the V gene TRBV20-1; TRBD1 matches at 10 bases. Trimming removed 6 bases from V and 8 bases from J; junction bases left unmatched: 7. This CDR3 is built from 13 residues. Germline V gives CDR1 DFQATT, CDR2 SNEGSKA (reference sequence). CDR3 bases: TGCAGTGCATTGGACAGGGGGGCCCATGAGCAGTTCTTC. Amino acid sequence: CSALDRGAHEQFF.

The chain carries TRBV4-1 and TRBJ2-1; no definite D call. The germline V gene encodes CDR1 MGHRA and CDR2 YSYEKL. With 4 bases removed from V and 6 bases from J, the gap between germline ends came to 10 bases. CDR3 size: 13 residues. CDR3 nucleotide sequence: TGCGCCAGCAGCCTGTCTGCGGCCAATGAGCAGTTCTTC. Translated: CASSLSAANEQFF.

The CDR3 bases are TGTGCCAGCAGTGAGACAGGGGGCGCGGACGGCTACACCTTC. Its translation is CASSETGGADGYTF. The rearrangement uses TRBV25-1 and TRBJ1-2; 10 nucleotides line up with TRBD1. Germline values: CDR1 MGHDK, CDR2 SYGVNS. This CDR3 has 14 residues. V trimming: 3 bases; J trimming: 8 bases; junction bases outside the gene matches: 6.

The chain has TRBV4-1 and TRBJ2-1; no firm D call. The length of the CDR3 is 16 residues. Trimming removed 3 bases at V and 0 bases at J, with 12 bases between. CDR1 and CDR2 from the germline V gene are MGHRA and YSYEKL. This CDR3 is CASSQALRPSYNEQFF. CDR3 coding DNA: TGCGCCAGCAGCCAGGCCCTCCGGCCCTCCTACAATGAGCAGTTCTTC.

This clonotype was counted a single time. The V and J genes are TRBV12-3 or TRBV12-4 and TRBJ2-3; D unresolved. This CDR3 comprises 17 residues. V shed 1 base and J shed 2 bases, with 16 bases lying between them. In DNA, the CDR3 is TGTGCCAGCAGTTTAGGTGGAACCCGGGCTTTCACAGATACGCAGTATTTT. Translation: CASSLGGTRAFTDTQYF.

The chain couples TRBV24-1 to TRBJ2-7; no clear D. Trimming shortened V by 2 bases and J by 5 bases, and 12 bases separated the two germline ends. Germline lookup yields CDR1 KGHDR and CDR2 SFDVKD. The CDR3 consists of 14 residues. This CDR3 reads CATSDSLFPHEQYF. CDR3 coding DNA: TGTGCCACCAGTGATTCCCTATTTCCACACGAGCAGTACTTC.

The chain combines TRBV5-1 with TRBJ1-2, with 9 bases identical to TRBD1. The junction had 7 bases not matched to a gene; V was cut back by 7 bases and J by 0 bases. CDR1 and CDR2 from the germline V gene are SGHRS and YFSETQ. This CDR3 is 15 amino acids long. The CDR3: CASRQTGGANYGYTF. CDR3 DNA: TGCGCCAGCCGGCAGACAGGGGGAGCTAACTATGGCTACACCTTC.

The chain joins TRBV7-6 to TRBJ2-6; D not certain. This CDR3 has 15 amino acids. V lost 1 base and J lost 4, with 8 bases in between. Germline V gene data show CDR1 as SGHVS and CDR2 as FNYEAQ. The CDR3 nucleotides are TGTGCCAGCAGCTTAGTATCGTACGGGGCCAACGTCCTGACTTTC. Translation: CASSLVSYGANVLTF. The whole variable domain, remainder taken from reference TRBV7-6 and TRBJ2-6, is GAGVSQSPRYKVTKRGQDVALRCDPISGHVSLYWYRQALGQGPEFLTYFNYEAQQDKSGLPNDRFSAERPEGSISTLTIQRTEQRDSAMYRCASSLVSYGANVLTFGAGSRLTVL.

The rearrangement uses TRBV20-1 and TRBJ1-3; a weak D match, TRBD1 (5 bases). Germline V lookup: CDR1 DFQATT, CDR2 SNEGSKA (reference sequence). The CDR3 has 15 residues. V lost 1 base, J lost 1 base, and 11 bases lay in between. The CDR3 loop reads CSARAPQGSGNTIYF. The CDR3 bases are TGCAGTGCTAGAGCCCCTCAGGGTTCTGGAAACACCATATATTTT.

In DNA form, the CDR3 reads TGTGCCAGCAGGCAGCTAGAGGCCTATACGCAGTATTTT. Its translation: CASRQLEAYTQYF. V gene TRBV12-3 or TRBV12-4 combines with J gene TRBJ2-3; D is uncertain. V was shortened by 6 bases and J by 7 bases, with 14 bases between the two germline ends. The CDR3 consists of 13 residues.

This chain joins TRBV4-1 and TRBJ2-1; D assignment may be TRBD1 or TRBD2 (5 bases each). Germline-derived CDR1 and CDR2 are MGHRA and YSYEKL. Trimming removed 1 base from V and 6 bases from J, with 13 bases in between. The CDR3 has 15 residues. This CDR3 reads CASSQGDLWGNEQFF. CDR3 DNA: TGCGCCAGCAGCCAAGGGGACCTCTGGGGCAATGAGCAGTTCTTC.

In this sample, this clonotype turned up a few times. The V call is TRBV29-1, the J call TRBJ2-5, with 9 bases identical to TRBD2. The germline V gene has CDR1 SQVTM and CDR2 ANQGSEA. CDR3 length equals 16 residues. V lost 3 bases to trimming and J lost 5 bases; unmatched junction nucleotides: 13. The CDR3 is CSVDGGRVGVGETQYF. CDR3 sequence (DNA): TGCAGCGTTGATGGCGGGAGGGTCGGGGTCGGGGAGACCCAGTACTTC.

The V gene is TRBV5-1, the J gene TRBJ1-2, with a possible D match to TRBD1 (5 bases). This CDR3 is 12 amino acids long. Trimming pared 0 bases from V and 11 bases from J, leaving 11 bases between. In germline, CDR1 is SGHRS, CDR2 YFSETQ. CDR3 sequence (DNA): TGCGCCAGCAGCTTGGGGGCAGGGAGTTACACCTTC. Encoded protein: CASSLGAGSYTF.

CDR3 loop: CASSFASGVDNEQFF. The CDR3 nucleotides are TGTGCCAGCAGTTTCGCTAGCGGGGTGGACAATGAGCAGTTCTTC. This chain links TRBV27 with TRBJ2-1; 9 nucleotides match TRBD2. CDR3 length: 15 amino acids. CDR1 and CDR2 (germline): MNHEY, SMNVEV (reference sequence). The trim removed 3 bases at V and 5 bases at J, leaving 5 bases unmatched.

This clonotype was counted between two and nine times. The rearrangement links TRBV10-3 to TRBJ2-7; 8 bases match TRBD1. V gave up 6 bases and J gave up 6 bases; unmatched junction bases: 7. CDR1 is ENHRY, CDR2 SYGVKD, per germline. The CDR3 loop spans 13 amino acids. CDR3 loop: CAIRKDRVGEQYF. Here the CDR3 DNA reads TGTGCCATCAGGAAGGACAGGGTGGGCGAGCAGTACTTC.

This chain connects TRBV5-1 to TRBJ2-2, with no clear D. The V end lost 0 bases, the J end lost 1 base, and 10 bases lay between the germline ends. Germline loops: CDR1 SGHRS, CDR2 YFSETQ. The CDR3 extends over 16 amino acids. The CDR3 protein is CASSLAPPMNTGELFF. CDR3 DNA: TGCGCCAGCAGCTTGGCCCCACCGATGAACACCGGGGAGCTGTTTTTT.